The 14 T cell receptor beta chains listed next were all sequenced from one sample in a study of blood T cell repertoires in COVID-19. Only in-frame clones appear in the TCRdb table, and some are missing; sequencing was by immunoSEQ multiplex PCR. The sample lists 250,000 or so clones, approximately 90% occurring once. Specimen: PBMCs or T cells enriched from blood (not recorded which). The receptors come from a man aged 35 to 55 who had recovered from COVID-19.

The chain combines TRBV11-3 with TRBJ1-2, with 7 bases matching TRBD1. The germline V gene encodes CDR1 SGHNT and CDR2 YENEEA. The CDR3 extends over 15 amino acids. Losses at the gene ends were 5 bases for V and 1 base for J; bases not matched to a gene: 7. This chain's CDR3 is CASSPGTAFNYGYTF. The CDR3 nucleotides are TGTGCCAGCAGCCCCGGGACAGCCTTTAACTATGGCTACACCTTC.

This chain connects TRBV3-1 (or the pseudogene TRBV3-2) to TRBJ2-3; 12 bases align to TRBD2. Germline CDR1 LGHDT, CDR2 YNNKEL (reference sequence). The CDR3 contains 15 residues. The J segment lost 3 bases and the V segment lost 4 bases, leaving 2 bases of the junction unmatched. The CDR3 is CASSLGLAGTDTQYF. As DNA, the CDR3 is TGTGCCAGCAGCCTAGGACTAGCGGGGACAGATACGCAGTATTTT.

This chain joins TRBV5-4 and TRBJ1-3, with TRBD1 identical over 9 bases. Germline loops: CDR1 SGHNT, CDR2 YYREEE (reference sequence). This CDR3 has 19 amino acids. Trimming at V came to 3 bases and at J to 4 bases, leaving 17 bases not matched to a gene. This CDR3 is CASSSGPGQGVLGGNTIYF. The CDR3 DNA follows: TGTGCCAGCAGCTCCGGACCGGGACAGGGAGTTTTAGGGGGAAACACCATATATTTT.

V gene TRBV6-5 combines with J gene TRBJ2-5, with D perhaps TRBD2 (5 bases). Deletions cut 0 bases from V and 9 bases from J, with 17 bases between. Germline V lookup: CDR1 MNHEY, CDR2 SVGAGI. CDR3 size: 15 residues. DNA of the CDR3: TGTGCCAGCAGTTACTCATCGCACGGAGGTATGGCCCAGTACTTC. Translation gives CASSYSSHGGMAQYF.

The V gene is TRBV19, the J gene TRBJ2-7; TRBD2 matches 8 bases. CDR3 length: 15 amino acids. Germline lookup yields CDR1 LNHDA and CDR2 SQIVND (reference sequence). The J segment lost 2 bases and the V segment lost 4 bases, leaving 7 bases of the junction unmatched. The CDR3 DNA reads as TGTGCCAGTAGTAACCCGGGAGGGTTAACCTACGAGCAGTACTTC. Its protein is CASSNPGGLTYEQYF.

The V call is TRBV11-2, the J call TRBJ1-3; D uncertain. The CDR3 length is 16 residues. The V end lost 5 bases, the J end lost 3 bases, and 17 bases lay between the germline ends. Per the germline V gene, CDR1 is SGHAT and CDR2 is FQNNGV. The DNA of the CDR3 is TGTGCCAGCAGCCCACGCCTTATCCTCGGTGGAAACACCATATATTTT. Translated: CASSPRLILGGNTIYF.

CDR3 coding DNA: TGTGCCAGCAGTAACGGCGGGGCCCGGAACACCGGGGAGCTGTTTTTT. This codes for CASSNGGARNTGELFF. The J gene is TRBJ2-2, the V gene TRBV6-2 or TRBV6-3; perhaps TRBD2 as D (6 bases). V shed 5 bases and J shed 1 base, with 14 bases lying between them. Per germline, CDR1 MNHEY and CDR2 SVGEGT. The CDR3 sequence is 16 residues long.

J is TRBJ2-7 and V is TRBV6-5; tentatively, D is TRBD2 (6 bases). This CDR3 has 15 amino acids. The V end was cut by 4 bases, the J end by 0 bases, with 13 bases between. CDR1 and CDR2 from the germline V gene are MNHEY and SVGAGI. CDR3 DNA sequence: TGTGCCAGCAGTTCCATCCGGGGGAGCTCCTACGAGCAGTACTTC. Protein: CASSSIRGSSYEQYF.

The chain has TRBV11-2 and TRBJ2-1, with D tentatively TRBD1 (6 bases). This CDR3 has 14 amino acids. V dropped 5 bases and J dropped 5 bases, with 13 bases sitting between them. Per the germline V gene, CDR1 is SGHAT and CDR2 is FQNNGV. CDR3 sequence (DNA): TGTGCCAGCAGCCAAGGACAGATGGACAATGAGCAGTTCTTC. As protein: CASSQGQMDNEQFF.

The rearrangement links TRBV5-6 to TRBJ1-4, with 8 bases aligning to TRBD1. V shed 4 bases and J 6 bases; nucleotides not matched to a gene: 5. This CDR3 is 14 amino acids long. CDR1 SGHDT and CDR2 YYEEEE come from the germline V gene. The CDR3 DNA follows: TGTGCCAGCAGCCTTACAGGGGGAGATGAAAAACTGTTTTTT. Translated: CASSLTGGDEKLFF.

The V gene is TRBV7-2, the J gene TRBJ2-7; no clear D gene. V dropped 0 bases and J dropped 0 bases, with 6 bases sitting between them. Germline V gene data show CDR1 as SGHTA and CDR2 as FQGNSA. This CDR3 region has 14 residues. The CDR3 protein is CASSLAGYSYEQYF. In DNA, the CDR3 is TGTGCCAGCAGCTTAGCCGGTTACTCCTACGAGCAGTACTTC.

The rearrangement joins TRBV5-1 to TRBJ1-6, with a tentative D call TRBD1 (6 bases). V was clipped by 0 bases and J by 6 bases, with 7 bases between them. This CDR3 region has 14 residues. CDR1 SGHRS and CDR2 YFSETQ come from the germline V gene. Written as DNA, the CDR3 is TGCGCCAGCAGCTTGGACAGGGTTAATTCACCCCTCCACTTT. It codes for CASSLDRVNSPLHF. Filled out from reference TRBV5-1 and TRBJ1-6, the complete variable domain reads KAGVTQTPRYLIKTRGQQVTLSCSPISGHRSVSWYQQTPGQGLQFLFEYFSETQRNKGNFPGRFSGRQFSNSRSEMNVSTLELGDSALYLCASSLDRVNSPLHFGNGTRLTVT.

The rearrangement uses TRBV28 and TRBJ2-7; the match to TRBD2 covers 13 bases. The CDR3 consists of 16 residues. Germline CDR1 and CDR2: MDHEN and SYDVKM. V shed 5 bases, J shed 3 bases, and the junction held 7 bases outside the gene matches. The CDR3 bases are TGTGCCAGCAGTCCAGAGGGACTAGCGGGATTCTACGAGCAGTACTTC. Translation gives CASSPEGLAGFYEQYF.

The V and J genes are TRBV7-2 and TRBJ2-1; TRBD1 matches 11 bases. The CDR3 loop spans 17 amino acids. In germline, CDR1 is SGHTA, CDR2 FQGNSA. The V segment lost 0 bases and the J segment 4 bases; nucleotides outside the gene matches: 5. The DNA of the CDR3 is TGTGCCAGCAGCTTAGCCCTAGGGACAGGGGGTTACAATGAGCAGTTCTTC. This sequence encodes CASSLALGTGGYNEQFF.